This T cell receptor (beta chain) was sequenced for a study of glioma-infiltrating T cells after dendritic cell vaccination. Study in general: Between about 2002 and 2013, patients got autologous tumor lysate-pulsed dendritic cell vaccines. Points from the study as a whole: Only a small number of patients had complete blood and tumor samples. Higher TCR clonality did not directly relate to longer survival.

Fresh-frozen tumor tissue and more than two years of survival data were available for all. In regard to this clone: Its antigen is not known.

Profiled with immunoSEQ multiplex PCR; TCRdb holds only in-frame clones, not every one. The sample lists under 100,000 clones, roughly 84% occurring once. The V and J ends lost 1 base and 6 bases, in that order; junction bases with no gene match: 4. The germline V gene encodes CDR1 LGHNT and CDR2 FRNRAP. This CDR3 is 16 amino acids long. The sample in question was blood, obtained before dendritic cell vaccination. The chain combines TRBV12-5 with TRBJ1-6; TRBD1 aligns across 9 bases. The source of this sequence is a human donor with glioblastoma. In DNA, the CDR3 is TGTGCTAGTGGTTTGGGGACGGGACAGGGTAATTCACCCCTCCACTTT. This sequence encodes CASGLGTGQGNSPLHF.